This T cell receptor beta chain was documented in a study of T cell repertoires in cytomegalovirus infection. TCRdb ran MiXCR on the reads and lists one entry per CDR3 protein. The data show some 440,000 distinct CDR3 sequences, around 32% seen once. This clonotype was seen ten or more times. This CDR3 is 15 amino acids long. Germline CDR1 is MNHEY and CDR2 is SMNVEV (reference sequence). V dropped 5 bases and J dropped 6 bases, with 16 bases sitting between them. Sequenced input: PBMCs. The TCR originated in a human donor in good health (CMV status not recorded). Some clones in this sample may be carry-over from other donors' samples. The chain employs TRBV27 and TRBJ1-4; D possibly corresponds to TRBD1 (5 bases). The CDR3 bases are TGTGCCAGCAGTCCTAGGGGTTTCCTTGATGAAAAACTGTTTTTT. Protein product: CASSPRGFLDEKLFF. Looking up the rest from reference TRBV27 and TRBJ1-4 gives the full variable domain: EAQVTQNPRYLITVTGKKLTVTCSQNMNHEYMSWYRQDPGLGLRQIYYSMNVEVTDKGDVPEGYKVSRKEKRNFPLILESPSPNQTSLYFCASSPRGFLDEKLFFGSGTQLSVL.